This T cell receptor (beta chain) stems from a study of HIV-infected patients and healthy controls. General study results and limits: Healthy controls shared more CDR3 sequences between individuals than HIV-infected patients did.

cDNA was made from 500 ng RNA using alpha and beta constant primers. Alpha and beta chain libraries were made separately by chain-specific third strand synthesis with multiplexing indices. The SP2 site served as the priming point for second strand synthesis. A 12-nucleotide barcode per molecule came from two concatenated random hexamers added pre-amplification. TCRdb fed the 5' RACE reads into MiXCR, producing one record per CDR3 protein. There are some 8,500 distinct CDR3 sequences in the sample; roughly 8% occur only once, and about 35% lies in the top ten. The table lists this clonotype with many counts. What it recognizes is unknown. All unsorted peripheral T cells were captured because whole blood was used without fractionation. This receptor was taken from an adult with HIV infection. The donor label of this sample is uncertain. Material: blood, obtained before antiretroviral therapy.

The CDR3 DNA sequence: TGCAGTGCCCGCCCGGACAGGTTAATGAACACTGAAGCTTTCTTT. Residues: CSARPDRLMNTEAFF. V usage is TRBV20-1 and J usage is TRBJ1-1; TRBD1 matches 7 bases. The CDR3 is 15 amino acids. Trimming took 6 bases from V and 0 from J; bases not matched to a gene: 10. CDR1 is DFQATT and CDR2 is SNEGSKA in the germline V gene (reference sequence).